The 9 T cell receptor beta chains below all came from one sample that was sequenced in a study of blood T cells in healthy people across ages. A J-beta primer mix and a sample-barcoded 5' primer were used in a second PCR of roughly 7 to 12 cycles. TCRdb processed the 5' RACE reads anew with MiXCR; each CDR3 protein has one entry. Found here are some 700,000 distinct CDR3 sequences, roughly 44% of them singletons; the top ten hold 20% to 25%. The source material was blood. The receptors were gathered from a woman aged 55-75 years in good health.

This clonotype was seen a few times. The J gene is TRBJ2-1, the V gene TRBV28; 14 bases align to TRBD2. V shed 5 bases and J 10 bases; nucleotides not matched to a gene: 10. Germline V gene sequence: CDR1 MDHEN, CDR2 SYDVKM. The CDR3 loop spans 16 amino acids. DNA for the CDR3: TGTGCCAGCAGTATTCAGGGACTAGCGGGAGTTCGAGAGCAGTTCTTC. Its translation: CASSIQGLAGVREQFF.

The rearrangement uses TRBV24-1 and TRBJ2-1; 10 bases map to TRBD2. Germline lookup yields CDR1 KGHDR and CDR2 SFDVKD. This CDR3 spans 16 amino acids. Losses at the gene ends were 3 bases for V and 7 bases for J; bases not matched to a gene: 8. CDR3 bases: TGTGCCACCAGTGATCCGACAGCGGGGGGGGTAAATGAGCAGTTCTTC. Translating it yields CATSDPTAGGVNEQFF.

The table lists this clonotype with a few counts. CDR3 nucleotide sequence: TGTGCCAGCAAGCAGAGAGGAGGAGCAACTAATGAAAAACTGTTTTTT. It codes for CASKQRGGATNEKLFF. The rearrangement joins TRBV13 to TRBJ1-4; no firm D call. CDR3 size: 16 residues. Germline assignment: CDR1 PRHDT and CDR2 FYEKMQ (reference sequence). V dropped 7 bases and J dropped 0 bases, with 15 bases sitting between them.

This clonotype was found a few times. The J gene is TRBJ2-5, the V gene TRBV20-1; 9 nucleotides line up with TRBD1. CDR1 DFQATT and CDR2 SNEGSKA come from the germline V gene (reference sequence). This CDR3 has 13 amino acids. Trimming took 1 base from V and 6 from J; bases not matched to a gene: 3. The CDR3 sequence is CSARVQGAKTQYF. The CDR3 nucleotides are TGCAGTGCTAGAGTACAGGGGGCAAAGACCCAGTACTTC.

This clonotype showed up just a few times. This chain connects TRBV28 to TRBJ2-7, with 8 bases matching TRBD1. Germline V gene sequence: CDR1 MDHEN, CDR2 SYDVKM. This CDR3 region has 17 residues. V shed 6 bases, J shed 2 bases, and the junction held 15 bases outside the gene matches. This chain's CDR3 is CASRDSRDRSGTYEQYF. In nucleotides, the CDR3 is TGTGCCAGCAGAGACTCCCGGGACAGGTCCGGGACCTACGAGCAGTACTTC.

This clonotype was picked up a small number of times. The J gene is TRBJ2-5, the V gene TRBV20-1; TRBD2 aligns across 13 bases. Germline CDR1 DFQATT, CDR2 SNEGSKA (reference sequence). Trimming at V came to 8 bases and at J to 3 bases, leaving 6 bases not matched to a gene. This CDR3 is 14 amino acids long. CDR3 in DNA: TGCAGTTCGGGAGGACTAGCGGGAGAAGAGACCCAGTACTTC. Residues: CSSGGLAGEETQYF.

This chain connects TRBV7-2 to TRBJ1-2; D is unresolved. V was clipped by 0 bases and J by 6 bases, with 11 bases between them. The CDR3 is made up of 14 amino acids. Germline-derived CDR1 and CDR2 are SGHTA and FQGNSA. The CDR3 is CASSLARGGNGYTF. CDR3 DNA: TGTGCCAGCAGCTTAGCGCGGGGTGGTAATGGCTACACCTTC.

The chain couples TRBV9 to TRBJ2-7; weak D call: TRBD2 (7 bases). Germline assignment: CDR1 SGDLS and CDR2 YYNGEE. The CDR3 runs 12 residues. V was cut by 4 bases and J by 10 bases, with 15 bases left in between. CDR3 sequence reads: CASSPGAGVQYF. Written as DNA, the CDR3 is TGTGCCAGCAGCCCAGGGGCGGGGGTCCAGTACTTC.

There are many counts of this clonotype. The rearrangement links TRBV5-1 to TRBJ2-7, with a possible D match to TRBD2 (5 bases). CDR1 SGHRS and CDR2 YFSETQ come from the germline V gene. V gave up 3 bases and J gave up 5 bases, with 15 bases separating them. This CDR3 has 14 residues. This CDR3 reads CASSSGEVDHEQYF. In nucleotides, the CDR3 is TGCGCCAGCAGCTCCGGGGAAGTAGACCACGAGCAGTACTTC.